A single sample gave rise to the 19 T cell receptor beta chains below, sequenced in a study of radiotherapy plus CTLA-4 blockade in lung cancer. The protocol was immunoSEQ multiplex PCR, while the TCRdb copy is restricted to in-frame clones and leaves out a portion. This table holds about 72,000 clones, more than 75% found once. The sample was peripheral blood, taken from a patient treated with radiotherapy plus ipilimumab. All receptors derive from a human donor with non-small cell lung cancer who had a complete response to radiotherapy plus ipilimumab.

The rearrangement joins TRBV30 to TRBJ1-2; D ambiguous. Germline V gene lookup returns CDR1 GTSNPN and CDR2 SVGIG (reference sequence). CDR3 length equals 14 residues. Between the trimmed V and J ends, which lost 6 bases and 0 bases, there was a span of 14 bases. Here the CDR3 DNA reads TGTGCCTGCCTTAGGGCGGAGACTAACTATGGCTACACCTTC. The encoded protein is CACLRAETNYGYTF.

This CDR3 reads CASSHRGTEAFF. The CDR3 region has the DNA TGTGCCAGCAGCCATAGGGGGACTGAAGCTTTCTTT. The chain joins TRBV7-6 to TRBJ1-1; maybe TRBD1 (6 bases). CDR3 length: 12 residues. Trimming left V 5 bases short and J 5 bases short, with 9 bases between. Per germline, CDR1 SGHVS and CDR2 FNYEAQ.

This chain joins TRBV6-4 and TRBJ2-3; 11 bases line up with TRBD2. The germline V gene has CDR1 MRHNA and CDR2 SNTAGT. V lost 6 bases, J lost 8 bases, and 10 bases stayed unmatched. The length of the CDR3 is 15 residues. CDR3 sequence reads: CASRLLAGDFGTQYF. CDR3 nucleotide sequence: TGTGCCAGCAGGTTACTAGCGGGAGATTTTGGTACGCAGTATTTT.

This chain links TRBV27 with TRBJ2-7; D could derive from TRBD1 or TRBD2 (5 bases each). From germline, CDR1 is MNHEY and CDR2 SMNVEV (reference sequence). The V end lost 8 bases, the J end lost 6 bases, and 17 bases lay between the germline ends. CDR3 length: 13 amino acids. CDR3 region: CASLLGPPAEQYV. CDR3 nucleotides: TGTGCCAGCCTTTTGGGACCCCCGGCCGAGCAGTACGTC.

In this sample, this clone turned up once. The CDR3 reads CASSLQWEGTQYF. The CDR3 DNA follows: TGTGCCAGCAGTTTGCAGTGGGAAGGGACCCAGTACTTC. This chain uses TRBV27 with TRBJ2-5; D is ambiguous. The germline V and J ends were trimmed by 3 bases and 7 bases, with 12 bases remaining between them. The length of the CDR3 is 13 residues. Germline V gene sequence: CDR1 MNHEY, CDR2 SMNVEV (reference sequence).

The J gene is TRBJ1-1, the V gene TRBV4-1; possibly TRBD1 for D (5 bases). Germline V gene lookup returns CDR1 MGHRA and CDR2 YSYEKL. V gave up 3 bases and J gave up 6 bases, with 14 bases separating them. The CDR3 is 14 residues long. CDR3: CASSQNPAGAEAFF. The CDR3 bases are TGCGCCAGCAGCCAGAACCCAGCGGGGGCTGAAGCTTTCTTT.

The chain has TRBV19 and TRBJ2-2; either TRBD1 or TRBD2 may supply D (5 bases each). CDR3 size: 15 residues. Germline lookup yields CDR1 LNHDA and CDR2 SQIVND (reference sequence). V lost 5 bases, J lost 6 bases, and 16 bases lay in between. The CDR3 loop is CASSLGTTRAGELFF. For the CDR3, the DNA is TGTGCCAGTAGTCTCGGGACGACCAGGGCCGGGGAGCTGTTTTTT.

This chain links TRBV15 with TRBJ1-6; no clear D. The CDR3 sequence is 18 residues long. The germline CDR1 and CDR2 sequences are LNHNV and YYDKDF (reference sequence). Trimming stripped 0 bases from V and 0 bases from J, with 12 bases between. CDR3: CATSRDPPDSSYNSPLHF. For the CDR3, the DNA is TGTGCCACCAGCAGAGATCCTCCTGACTCCTCCTATAATTCACCCCTCCACTTT.

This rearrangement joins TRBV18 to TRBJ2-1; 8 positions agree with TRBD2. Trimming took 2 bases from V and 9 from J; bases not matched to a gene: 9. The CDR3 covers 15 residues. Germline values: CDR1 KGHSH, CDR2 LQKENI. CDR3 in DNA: TGTGCCAGCTCACCAGATGCGGGAGGTCTAAGTGAGCAGTTCTTC. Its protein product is CASSPDAGGLSEQFF.

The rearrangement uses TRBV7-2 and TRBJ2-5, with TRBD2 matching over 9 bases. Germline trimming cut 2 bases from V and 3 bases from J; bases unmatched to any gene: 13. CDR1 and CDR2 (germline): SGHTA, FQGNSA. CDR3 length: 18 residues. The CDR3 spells CASSLLGAGGPREETQYF. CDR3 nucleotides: TGTGCCAGCAGCTTATTAGGCGCGGGAGGGCCCCGGGAAGAGACCCAGTACTTC.

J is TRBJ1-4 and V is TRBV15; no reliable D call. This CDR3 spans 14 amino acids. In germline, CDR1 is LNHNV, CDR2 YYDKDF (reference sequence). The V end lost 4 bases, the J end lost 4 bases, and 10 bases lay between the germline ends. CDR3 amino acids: CATSTDGNNEKLFF. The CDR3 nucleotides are TGTGCCACCAGCACCGACGGAAATAATGAAAAACTGTTTTTT.

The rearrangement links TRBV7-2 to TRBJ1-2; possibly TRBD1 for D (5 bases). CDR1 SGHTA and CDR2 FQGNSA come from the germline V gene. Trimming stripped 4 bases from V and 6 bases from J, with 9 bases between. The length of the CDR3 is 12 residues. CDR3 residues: CASSWVGDGYTF. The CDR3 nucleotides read TGTGCCAGCAGCTGGGTGGGGGATGGCTACACCTTC.

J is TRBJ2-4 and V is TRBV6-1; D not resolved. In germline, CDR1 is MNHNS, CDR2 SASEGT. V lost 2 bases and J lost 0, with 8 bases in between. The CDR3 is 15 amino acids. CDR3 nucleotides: TGTGCCAGCAGTGAACTTTCGGGAGCCAAAAACATTCAGTACTTC. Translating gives CASSELSGAKNIQYF.

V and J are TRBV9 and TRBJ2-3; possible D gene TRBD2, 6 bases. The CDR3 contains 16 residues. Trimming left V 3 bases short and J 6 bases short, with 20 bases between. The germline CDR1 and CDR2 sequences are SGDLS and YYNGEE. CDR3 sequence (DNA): TGTGCCAGCAGCGCCCCCAAGGGACTCCCGTCGGATACGCAGTATTTT. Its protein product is CASSAPKGLPSDTQYF.

CDR3 residues: CASSEAPNQPQHF. DNA of the CDR3: TGCGCCAGCAGTGAGGCACCGAATCAGCCCCAGCATTTT. This chain joins TRBV10-1 and TRBJ1-5, with unresolved D. The germline V gene encodes CDR1 WNHNN and CDR2 SYGVQD (reference sequence). Between the trimmed V and J ends, which lost 2 bases and 4 bases, there was a span of 6 bases. This CDR3 has 13 residues.

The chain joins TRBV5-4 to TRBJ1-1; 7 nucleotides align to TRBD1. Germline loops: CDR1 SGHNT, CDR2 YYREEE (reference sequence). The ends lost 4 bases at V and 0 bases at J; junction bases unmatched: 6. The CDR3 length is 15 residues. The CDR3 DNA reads TGTGCCAGCAGCAACCTGGGACAGCTGAACACTGAAGCTTTCTTT. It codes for CASSNLGQLNTEAFF.

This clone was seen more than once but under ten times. The CDR3 DNA is TGTGCCATCAGTGAGGAAGGGAGCAGTGGTGAAAAACTGTTTTTT. Translated: CAISEEGSSGEKLFF. V and J are TRBV10-3 and TRBJ1-4; unclear D gene. Per the germline V gene, CDR1 is ENHRY and CDR2 is SYGVKD. This CDR3 has 15 amino acids. Trimming removed 2 bases from V and 7 bases from J, with 14 bases in between.

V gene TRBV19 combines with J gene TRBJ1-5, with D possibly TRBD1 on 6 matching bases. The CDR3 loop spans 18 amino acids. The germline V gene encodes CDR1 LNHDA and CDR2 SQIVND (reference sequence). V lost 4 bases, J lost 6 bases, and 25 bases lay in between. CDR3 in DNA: TGTGCCAGTAGTAGTTCCTTGGGGCCAGGGGCTATCAGTCAGCCCCAGCATTTT. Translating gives CASSSSLGPGAISQPQHF.

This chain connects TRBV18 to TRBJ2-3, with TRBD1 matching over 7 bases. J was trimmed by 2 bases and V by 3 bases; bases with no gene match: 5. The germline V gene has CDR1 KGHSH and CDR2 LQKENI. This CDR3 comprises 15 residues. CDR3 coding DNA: TGTGCCAGCTCACCTTGGGACAGTGCCACAGATACGCAGTATTTT. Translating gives CASSPWDSATDTQYF.